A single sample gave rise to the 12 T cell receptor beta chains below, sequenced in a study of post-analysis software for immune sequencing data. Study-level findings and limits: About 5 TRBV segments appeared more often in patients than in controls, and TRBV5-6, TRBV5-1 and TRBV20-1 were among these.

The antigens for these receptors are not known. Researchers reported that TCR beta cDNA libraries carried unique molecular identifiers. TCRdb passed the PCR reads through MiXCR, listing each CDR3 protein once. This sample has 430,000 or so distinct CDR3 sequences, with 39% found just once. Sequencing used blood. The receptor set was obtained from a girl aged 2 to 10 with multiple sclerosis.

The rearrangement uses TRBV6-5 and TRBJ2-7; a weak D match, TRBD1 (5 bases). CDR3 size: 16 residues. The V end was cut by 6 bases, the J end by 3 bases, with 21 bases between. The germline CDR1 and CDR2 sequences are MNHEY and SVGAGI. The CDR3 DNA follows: TGTGCCAGCAGCCGAGATTCAGGGTTTTTATACTACGAGCAGTACTTC. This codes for CASSRDSGFLYYEQYF.

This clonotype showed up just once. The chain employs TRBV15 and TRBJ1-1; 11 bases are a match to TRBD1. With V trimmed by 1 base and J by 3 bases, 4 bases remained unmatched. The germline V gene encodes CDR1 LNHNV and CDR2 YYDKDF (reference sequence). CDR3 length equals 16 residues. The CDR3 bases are TGTGCCACCAGCAGAGGGACAGGGGGCGCCGACACTGAAGCTTTCTTT. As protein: CATSRGTGGADTEAFF.

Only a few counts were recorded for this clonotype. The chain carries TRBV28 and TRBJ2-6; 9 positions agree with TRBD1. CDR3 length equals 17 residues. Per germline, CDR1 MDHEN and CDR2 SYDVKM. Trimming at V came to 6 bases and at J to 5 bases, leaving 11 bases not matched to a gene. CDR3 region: CASSLGQGRTWANVLTF. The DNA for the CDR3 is TGTGCCAGCAGCTTGGGACAGGGACGGACCTGGGCCAACGTCCTGACTTTC.

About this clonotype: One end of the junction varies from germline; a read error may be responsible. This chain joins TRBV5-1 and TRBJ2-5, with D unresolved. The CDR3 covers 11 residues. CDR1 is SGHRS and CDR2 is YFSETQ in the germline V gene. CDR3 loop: CVSSFQETQYF. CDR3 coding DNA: TGCGTCAGCAGCTTTCAAGAGACCCAGTACTTC. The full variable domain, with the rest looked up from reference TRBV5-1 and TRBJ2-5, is KAGVTQTPRYLIKTRGQQVTLSCSPISGHRSVSWYQQTPGQGLQFLFEYFSETQRNKGNFPGRFSGRQFSNSRSEMNVSTLELGDSALYLCVSSFQETQYFGPGTRLLVL.

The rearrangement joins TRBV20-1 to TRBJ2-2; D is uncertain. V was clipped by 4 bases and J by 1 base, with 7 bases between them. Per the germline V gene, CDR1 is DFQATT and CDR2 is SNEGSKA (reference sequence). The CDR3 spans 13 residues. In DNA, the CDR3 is TGCAGTGCTAATCAGCGGAACACCGGGGAGCTGTTTTTT. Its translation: CSANQRNTGELFF.

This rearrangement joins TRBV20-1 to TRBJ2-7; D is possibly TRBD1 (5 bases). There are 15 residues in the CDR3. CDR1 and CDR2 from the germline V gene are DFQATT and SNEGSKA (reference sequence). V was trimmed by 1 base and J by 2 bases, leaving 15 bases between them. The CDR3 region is CSARASAGSPYEQYF. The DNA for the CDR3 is TGCAGTGCTAGAGCATCAGCAGGGTCTCCCTACGAGCAGTACTTC.

CDR3 in amino acids: CASSLVGDSGTQYF. In nucleotides, the CDR3 is TGCGCCAGCAGCTTGGTGGGGGACAGCGGGACCCAGTACTTC. The chain employs TRBV5-1 and TRBJ2-5; 7 bases align to TRBD1. Unmatched junction bases numbered 6, after V lost 0 bases and J lost 7 bases. Germline V CDR1 and CDR2: SGHRS, YFSETQ. The CDR3 consists of 14 residues.

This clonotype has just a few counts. CDR3 region: CASTGDRVRYTF. CDR3 nucleotide sequence: TGCGCCAGCACCGGGGACAGGGTGAGATACACCTTC. The gene calls are TRBV5-1 and TRBJ1-2; 9 positions agree with TRBD1. Trimming at V came to 6 bases and at J to 11 bases, leaving 8 bases not matched to a gene. This CDR3 has 12 amino acids. Germline-derived CDR1 and CDR2 are SGHRS and YFSETQ.

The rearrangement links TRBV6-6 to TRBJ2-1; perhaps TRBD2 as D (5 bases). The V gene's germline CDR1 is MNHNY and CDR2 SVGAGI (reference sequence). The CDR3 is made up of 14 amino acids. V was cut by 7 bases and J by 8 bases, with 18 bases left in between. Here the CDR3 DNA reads TGTGCCAGCAATCGGCCGGGGTCGGATGATGAGCAGTTCTTC. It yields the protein CASNRPGSDDEQFF.

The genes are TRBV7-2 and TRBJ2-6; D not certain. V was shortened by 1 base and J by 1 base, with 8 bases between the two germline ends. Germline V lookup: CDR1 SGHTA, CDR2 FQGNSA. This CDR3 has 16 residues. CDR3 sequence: CASSLVLRSGANVLTF. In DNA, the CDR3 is TGTGCCAGCAGCTTAGTCCTCCGGTCTGGGGCCAACGTCCTGACTTTC.

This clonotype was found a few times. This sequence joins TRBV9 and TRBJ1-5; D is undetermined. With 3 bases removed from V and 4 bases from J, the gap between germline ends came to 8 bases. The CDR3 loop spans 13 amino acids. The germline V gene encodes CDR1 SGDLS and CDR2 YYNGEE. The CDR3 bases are TGTGCCAGCAGCGGGGCGGGGAATCAGCCCCAGCATTTT. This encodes CASSGAGNQPQHF. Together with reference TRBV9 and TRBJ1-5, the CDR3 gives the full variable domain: DSGVTQTPKHLITATGQRVTLRCSPRSGDLSVYWYQQSLDQGLQFLIQYYNGEERAKGNILERFSAQQFPDLHSELNLSSLELGDSALYFCASSGAGNQPQHFGDGTRLSIL.

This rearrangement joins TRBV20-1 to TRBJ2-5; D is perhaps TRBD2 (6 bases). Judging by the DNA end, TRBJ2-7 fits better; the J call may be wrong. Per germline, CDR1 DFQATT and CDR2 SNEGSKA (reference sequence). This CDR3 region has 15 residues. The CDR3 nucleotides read TGCAGTGCAGTTCCCGATTCGGGGACTTACTACGAGCAGTACTTC. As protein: CSAVPDSGTYYEQYF.